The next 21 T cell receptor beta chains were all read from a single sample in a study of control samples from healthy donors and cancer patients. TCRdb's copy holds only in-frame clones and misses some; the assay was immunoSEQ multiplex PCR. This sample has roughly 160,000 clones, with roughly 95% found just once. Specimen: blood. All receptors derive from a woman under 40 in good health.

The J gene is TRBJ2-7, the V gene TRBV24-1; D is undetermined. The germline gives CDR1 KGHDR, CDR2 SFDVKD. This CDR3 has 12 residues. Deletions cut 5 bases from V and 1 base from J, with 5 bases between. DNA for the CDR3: TGTGCCACCAGTGGTAAGTCCTACGAGCAGTACTTC. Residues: CATSGKSYEQYF.

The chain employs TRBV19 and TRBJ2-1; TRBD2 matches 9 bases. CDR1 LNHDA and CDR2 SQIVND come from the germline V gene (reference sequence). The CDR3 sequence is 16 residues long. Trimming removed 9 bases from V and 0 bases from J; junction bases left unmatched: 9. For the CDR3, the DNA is TGTGCCAGCCACCCTAGCGGGACCAGCTCCTACAATGAGCAGTTCTTC. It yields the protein CASHPSGTSSYNEQFF.

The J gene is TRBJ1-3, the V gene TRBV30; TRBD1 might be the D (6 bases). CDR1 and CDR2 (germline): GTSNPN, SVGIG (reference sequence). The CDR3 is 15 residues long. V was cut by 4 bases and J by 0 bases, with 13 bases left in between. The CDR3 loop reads CAWTDRRISGNTIYF. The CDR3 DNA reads TGTGCCTGGACCGACAGGAGAATCTCTGGAAACACCATATATTTT. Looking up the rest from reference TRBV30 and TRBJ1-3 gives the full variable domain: SQTIHQWPATLVQPVGSPLSLECTVEGTSNPNLYWYRQAAGRGLQLLFYSVGIGQISSEVPQNLSASRPQDRQFILSSKKLLLSDSGFYLCAWTDRRISGNTIYFGEGSWLTVV.

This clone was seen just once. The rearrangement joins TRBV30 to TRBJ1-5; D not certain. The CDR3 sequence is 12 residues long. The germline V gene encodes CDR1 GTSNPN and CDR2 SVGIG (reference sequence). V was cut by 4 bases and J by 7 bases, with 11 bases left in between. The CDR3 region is CAWTADNQPQHF. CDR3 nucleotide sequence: TGTGCCTGGACGGCGGATAACCAGCCCCAGCATTTT. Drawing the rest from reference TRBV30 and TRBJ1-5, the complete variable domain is SQTIHQWPATLVQPVGSPLSLECTVEGTSNPNLYWYRQAAGRGLQLLFYSVGIGQISSEVPQNLSASRPQDRQFILSSKKLLLSDSGFYLCAWTADNQPQHFGDGTRLSIL.

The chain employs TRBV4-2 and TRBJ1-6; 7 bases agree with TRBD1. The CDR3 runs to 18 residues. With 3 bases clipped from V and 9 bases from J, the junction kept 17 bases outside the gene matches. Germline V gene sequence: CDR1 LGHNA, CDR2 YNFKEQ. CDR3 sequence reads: CASSHVNRGPRVGSPLHF. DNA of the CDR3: TGTGCCAGCAGCCATGTGAATAGGGGGCCCAGGGTCGGTTCACCCCTCCACTTT.

The CDR3 bases are TGTGCCAGCTTGGAGGTGGTCGGCAATCAGCCCCAGCATTTT. Protein: CASLEVVGNQPQHF. The chain couples TRBV6-5 to TRBJ1-5; D call uncertain. The length of the CDR3 is 14 residues. The germline V gene encodes CDR1 MNHEY and CDR2 SVGAGI. The germline V and J ends were trimmed by 8 bases and 2 bases, with 13 bases remaining between them.

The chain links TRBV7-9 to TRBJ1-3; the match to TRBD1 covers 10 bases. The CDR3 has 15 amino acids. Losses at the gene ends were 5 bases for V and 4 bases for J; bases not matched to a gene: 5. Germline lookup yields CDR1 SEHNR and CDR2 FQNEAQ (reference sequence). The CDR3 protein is CASSPDRGRGNTIYF. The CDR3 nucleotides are TGTGCCAGCAGCCCAGACAGGGGGCGAGGAAACACCATATATTTT.

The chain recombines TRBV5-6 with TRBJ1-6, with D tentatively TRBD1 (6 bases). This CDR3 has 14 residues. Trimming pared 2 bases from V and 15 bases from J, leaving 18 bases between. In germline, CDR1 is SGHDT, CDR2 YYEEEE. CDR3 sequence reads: CASSFYRAGGLLHF. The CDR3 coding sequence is TGTGCCAGCAGCTTCTACAGGGCAGGCGGGCTCCTCCACTTT.

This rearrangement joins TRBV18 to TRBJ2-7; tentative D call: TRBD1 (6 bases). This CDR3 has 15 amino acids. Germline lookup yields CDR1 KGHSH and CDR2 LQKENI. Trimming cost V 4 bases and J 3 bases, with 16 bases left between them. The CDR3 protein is CASSQPDVRGYEQYF. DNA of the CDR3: TGTGCCAGCTCACAACCGGATGTCAGGGGCTACGAGCAGTACTTC.

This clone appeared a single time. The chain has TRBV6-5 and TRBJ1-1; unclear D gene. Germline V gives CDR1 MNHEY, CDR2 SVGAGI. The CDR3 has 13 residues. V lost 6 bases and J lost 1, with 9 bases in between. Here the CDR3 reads CASSKQENTEAFF. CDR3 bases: TGTGCCAGCAGCAAACAAGAGAACACTGAAGCTTTCTTT.

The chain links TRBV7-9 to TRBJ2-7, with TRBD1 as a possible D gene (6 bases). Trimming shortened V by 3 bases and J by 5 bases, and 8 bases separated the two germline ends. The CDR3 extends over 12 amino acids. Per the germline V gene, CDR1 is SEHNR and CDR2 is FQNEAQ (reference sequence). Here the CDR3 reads CASSFQGNEQYF. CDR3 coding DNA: TGTGCCAGCAGCTTTCAGGGGAACGAGCAGTACTTC.

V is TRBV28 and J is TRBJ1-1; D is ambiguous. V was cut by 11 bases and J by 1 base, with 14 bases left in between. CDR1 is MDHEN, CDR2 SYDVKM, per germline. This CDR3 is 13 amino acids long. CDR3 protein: CASKREGNTEAFF. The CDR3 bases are TGTGCCTCAAAAAGGGAAGGGAACACTGAAGCTTTCTTT.

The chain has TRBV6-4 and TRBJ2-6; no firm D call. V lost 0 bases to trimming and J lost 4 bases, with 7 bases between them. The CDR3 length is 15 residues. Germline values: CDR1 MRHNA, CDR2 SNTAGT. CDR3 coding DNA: TGTGCCAGCAGTGACTCGAATGAGGGGGCCAACGTCCTGACTTTC. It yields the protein CASSDSNEGANVLTF.

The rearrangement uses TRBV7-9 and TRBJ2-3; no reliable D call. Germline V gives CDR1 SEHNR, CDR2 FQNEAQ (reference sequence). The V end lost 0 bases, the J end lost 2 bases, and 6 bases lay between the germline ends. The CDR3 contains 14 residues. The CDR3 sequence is CASSLAANTDTQYF. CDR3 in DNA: TGTGCCAGCAGCTTAGCAGCCAACACAGATACGCAGTATTTT.

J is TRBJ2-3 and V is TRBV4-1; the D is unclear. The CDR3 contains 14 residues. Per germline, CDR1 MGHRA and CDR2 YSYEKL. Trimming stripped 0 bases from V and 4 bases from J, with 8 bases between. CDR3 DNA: TGCGCCAGCAGCCAAGATGCCCTAGCAGATACGCAGTATTTT. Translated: CASSQDALADTQYF.

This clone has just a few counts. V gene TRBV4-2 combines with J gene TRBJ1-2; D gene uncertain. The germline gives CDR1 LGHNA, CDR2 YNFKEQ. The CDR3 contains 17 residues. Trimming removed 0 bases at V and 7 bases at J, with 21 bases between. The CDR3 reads CASSQDLLQTGLLGYTF. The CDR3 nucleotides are TGTGCCAGCAGCCAAGATTTGTTGCAGACGGGCCTGCTTGGCTACACCTTC.

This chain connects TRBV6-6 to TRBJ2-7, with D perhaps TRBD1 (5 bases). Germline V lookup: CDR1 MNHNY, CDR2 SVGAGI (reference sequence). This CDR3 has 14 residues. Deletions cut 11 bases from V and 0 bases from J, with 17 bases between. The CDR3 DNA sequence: TGTGCCTGTACAGGCACCCCAAGCTCCTACGAGCAGTACTTC. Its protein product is CACTGTPSSYEQYF.

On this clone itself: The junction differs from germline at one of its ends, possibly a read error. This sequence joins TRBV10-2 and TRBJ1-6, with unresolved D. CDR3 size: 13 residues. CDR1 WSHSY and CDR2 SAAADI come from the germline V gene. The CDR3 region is CASSDTYNSPLHF. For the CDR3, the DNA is TGCGCCAGCAGTGACACCTACAATTCACCCCTCCACTTT.

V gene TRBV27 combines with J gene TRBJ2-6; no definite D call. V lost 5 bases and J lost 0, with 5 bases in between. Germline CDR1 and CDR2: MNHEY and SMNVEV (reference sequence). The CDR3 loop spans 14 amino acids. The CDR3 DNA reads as TGTGCCAGCAGTACCGGCTCTGGGGCCAACGTCCTGACTTTC. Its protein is CASSTGSGANVLTF. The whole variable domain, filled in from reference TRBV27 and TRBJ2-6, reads EAQVTQNPRYLITVTGKKLTVTCSQNMNHEYMSWYRQDPGLGLRQIYYSMNVEVTDKGDVPEGYKVSRKEKRNFPLILESPSPNQTSLYFCASSTGSGANVLTFGAGSRLTVL.

CDR3 DNA: TGTGCCAGTAGTATATTAGGGACAGGTGGAGAGACCCAGTACTTC. Amino acid sequence: CASSILGTGGETQYF. This chain links TRBV19 with TRBJ2-5; TRBD1 matches 8 bases. The junction had 6 bases not matched to a gene; V was cut back by 2 bases and J by 4 bases. Germline-derived CDR1 and CDR2 are LNHDA and SQIVND (reference sequence). This CDR3 contains 15 residues.

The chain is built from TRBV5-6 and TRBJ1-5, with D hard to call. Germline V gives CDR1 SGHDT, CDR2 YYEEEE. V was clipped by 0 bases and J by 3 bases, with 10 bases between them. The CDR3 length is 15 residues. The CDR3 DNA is TGTGCCAGCAGCTTGGCAGGACTCATCAATCAGCCCCAGCATTTT. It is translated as CASSLAGLINQPQHF.